Reported below is one TCR beta chain. TCRdb reprocessed the RT-PCR reads with MiXCR, giving one entry per CDR3 protein. The sample holds about 700,000 distinct CDR3 sequences, over 12% seen once. V lost 5 bases, J lost 0 bases, and 6 bases stayed unmatched. CDR1 and CDR2 from the germline V gene are MDHEN and SYDVKM. The CDR3 is 16 residues long. The rearrangement uses TRBV28 and TRBJ2-1; TRBD2 matches 8 bases. Material for sequencing was memory CD4+ T cells from blood. This receptor was obtained from a female donor in good health, serving as a healthy control. In DNA form, the CDR3 reads TGTGCCAGCAGTGGAGCGGGAGTTTCCTCCTACAATGAGCAGTTCTTC. This sequence encodes CASSGAGVSSYNEQFF.